This is a list of T cell receptor beta chains from one sample in a study of blood T cell repertoires in COVID-19. This table comes from immunoSEQ multiplex PCR, and its TCRdb copy is limited to in-frame clones, with some not included. The data contain 150,000 to 200,000 clones, 86% of them singletons. Sequenced input: peripheral blood. These receptors all stem from a woman aged 60 to 75 with COVID-19, enrolled during active disease. Each CDR3 is given with its conserved first and last residue. D genes are given only for firm matches. Some rows have no size entry. The others give once, few or many, or a class for an expanded clone.

abundance: -
v_gene: TRBV7-9
d_gene: TRBD2
j_gene: TRBJ2-7
CDR3aa: CASSLLSGVDSYEQYF
CDR3nt: TGTGCCAGCAGCTTACTTAGCGGGGTCGACTCCTACGAGCAGTACTTC

abundance: -
v_gene: TRBV28
d_gene: TRBD1
j_gene: TRBJ2-1
CDR3aa: CASSLGQGNYNEQFF
CDR3nt: TGTGCCAGCAGTTTGGGACAGGGGAACTACAATGAGCAGTTCTTC

abundance: -
v_gene: TRBV30
d_gene: -
j_gene: TRBJ1-3
CDR3aa: CAWSHGTTGNTIYF
CDR3nt: TGTGCCTGGAGTCACGGGACTACTGGAAACACCATATATTTT

abundance: -
v_gene: TRBV12-5
d_gene: -
j_gene: TRBJ2-1
CDR3aa: CASGSGGATYNEQFF
CDR3nt: TGTGCTAGTGGGTCTGGTGGAGCGACCTACAATGAGCAGTTCTTC

abundance: -
v_gene: TRBV6-2/TRBV6-3
d_gene: -
j_gene: TRBJ2-1
CDR3aa: CASSFFRLLNNEQFF
CDR3nt: TGTGCCAGCAGTTTCTTCCGACTACTAAACAATGAGCAGTTCTTC

abundance: -
v_gene: TRBV6-5
d_gene: -
j_gene: TRBJ1-2
CDR3aa: CASSYGRASYGYTF
CDR3nt: TGTGCCAGCAGTTACGGGAGGGCATCATATGGCTACACCTTC

abundance: -
v_gene: TRBV19
d_gene: -
j_gene: TRBJ1-2
CDR3aa: CASSSGGRLLGYGYTF
CDR3nt: TGTGCCAGTAGTTCCGGGGGGCGTTTATTAGGGTATGGCTACACCTTC

abundance: -
v_gene: TRBV9
d_gene: TRBD2
j_gene: TRBJ2-3
CDR3aa: CASSVRLAEGSTDTQYF
CDR3nt: TGTGCCAGCAGCGTGAGGCTAGCGGAGGGAAGCACAGATACGCAGTATTTT

abundance: -
v_gene: TRBV19
d_gene: -
j_gene: TRBJ1-5
CDR3aa: CATTTVPTSNQPQHF
CDR3nt: TGTGCCACCACGACAGTCCCCACTAGCAATCAGCCCCAGCATTTT

abundance: once
v_gene: TRBV6-4
d_gene: -
j_gene: TRBJ2-7
CDR3aa: CASSPTYSSYEQYF
CDR3nt: TGTGCCAGCAGCCCCACGTACAGCTCCTACGAGCAGTACTTC

abundance: -
v_gene: TRBV5-1
d_gene: TRBD1
j_gene: TRBJ1-1
CDR3aa: CASGIRGQGTEAFF
CDR3nt: TGCGCCAGCGGGATCAGGGGGCAGGGTACTGAAGCTTTCTTT

abundance: -
v_gene: TRBV11-3
d_gene: -
j_gene: TRBJ1-1
CDR3aa: CASSLEANTEAFF
CDR3nt: TGTGCCAGCAGCTTAGAGGCGAACACTGAAGCTTTCTTT

abundance: -
v_gene: TRBV5-1
d_gene: TRBD2
j_gene: TRBJ2-3
CDR3aa: CASSPLVTGLATDTQYF
CDR3nt: TGCGCCAGCAGCCCATTAGTTACGGGACTAGCGACAGATACGCAGTATTTT

abundance: -
v_gene: TRBV19
d_gene: -
j_gene: TRBJ2-1
CDR3aa: CASSGRLGEDEQFF
CDR3nt: TGTGCCAGTAGTGGACGACTAGGAGAGGATGAGCAGTTCTTC

abundance: -
v_gene: TRBV19
d_gene: -
j_gene: TRBJ2-5
CDR3aa: CASSISSERTQYF
CDR3nt: TGTGCCAGTAGTATATCTTCGGAGCGGACCCAGTACTTC

abundance: -
v_gene: TRBV9
d_gene: TRBD1
j_gene: TRBJ2-7
CDR3aa: CASAPTGFMYEQYF
CDR3nt: TGTGCCAGCGCTCCGACAGGGTTTATGTACGAGCAGTACTTC

abundance: -
v_gene: TRBV28
d_gene: TRBD1
j_gene: TRBJ1-1
CDR3aa: CASSRLGTGLDTEAFF
CDR3nt: TGTGCCAGCAGCCGTCTTGGGACAGGTCTCGACACTGAAGCTTTCTTT

abundance: -
v_gene: TRBV24-1
d_gene: -
j_gene: TRBJ2-7
CDR3aa: CATSDHPIRYEQYF
CDR3nt: TGTGCCACCAGTGACCACCCCATTCGGTACGAGCAGTACTTC

abundance: once
v_gene: TRBV7-3
d_gene: TRBD1
j_gene: TRBJ2-7
CDR3aa: CASSPGDSSYEQYF
CDR3nt: TGTGCCAGCAGCCCTGGGGACAGCTCCTACGAGCAGTACTTC

abundance: -
v_gene: TRBV25-1
d_gene: -
j_gene: TRBJ1-4
CDR3aa: CASSERAGVNEKLFF
CDR3nt: TGTGCCAGCAGTGAACGGGCAGGGGTTAATGAAAAACTGTTTTTT

abundance: -
v_gene: TRBV19
d_gene: TRBD2
j_gene: TRBJ2-3
CDR3aa: CASSTPGTSGFTDTQYF
CDR3nt: TGTGCCAGTAGTACCCCCGGGACTAGCGGATTCACAGATACGCAGTATTTT

abundance: once
v_gene: TRBV11-2
d_gene: TRBD2
j_gene: TRBJ2-7
CDR3aa: CASSPALSIAGGREQYF
CDR3nt: TGTGCCAGCAGCCCCGCCCTCTCTATCGCGGGAGGGCGAGAGCAGTACTTC

abundance: -
v_gene: TRBV30
d_gene: TRBD1
j_gene: TRBJ1-4
CDR3aa: CALRPGQLHEKLFF
CDR3nt: TGTGCCTTAAGACCGGGACAGCTACATGAAAAACTGTTTTTT